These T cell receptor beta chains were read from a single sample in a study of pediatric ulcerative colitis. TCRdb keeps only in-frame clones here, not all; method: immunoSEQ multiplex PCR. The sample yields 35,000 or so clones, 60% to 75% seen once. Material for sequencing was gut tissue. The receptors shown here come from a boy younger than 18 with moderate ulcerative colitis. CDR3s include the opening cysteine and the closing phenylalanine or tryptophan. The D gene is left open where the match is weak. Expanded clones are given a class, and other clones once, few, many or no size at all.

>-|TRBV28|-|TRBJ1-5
TGTGCCAGCAGTTTAGGGAGGCGGGGGGTAGGTCAGCCCCAGCATTTT
CASSLGRRGVGQPQHF
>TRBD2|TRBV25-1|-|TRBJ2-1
TGTGCCAGCAGTCCCCAGACTAGCGGGGGCGCCTACAATGAGCAGTTCTTC
CASSPQTSGGAYNEQFF
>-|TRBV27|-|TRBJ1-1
TGTGCCAGCAGTCCTCGGGACTGGTACTCGAACACTGAAGCTTTCTTT
CASSPRDWYSNTEAFF
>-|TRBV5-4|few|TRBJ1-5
TGTGCCAGCAGCTTGGCCCCTGACGGTAATCAGCCCCAGCATTTT
CASSLAPDGNQPQHF
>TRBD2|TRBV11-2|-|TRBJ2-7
TGTGCCAGCAGCTTAGTTTCGAGACTAGCGAAAAGCTCCTACGAGCAGTACTTC
CASSLVSRLAKSSYEQYF
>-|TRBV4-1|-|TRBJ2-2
TGCGCCAGCAGCCAAGGCATAGCGTACGGGACCGGGGAGCTGTTTTTT
CASSQGIAYGTGELFF
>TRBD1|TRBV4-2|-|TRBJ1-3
TGTGCCAGCAGCCAACTTCCGGGACAGGGGCCGGGAAACACCATATATTTT
CASSQLPGQGPGNTIYF
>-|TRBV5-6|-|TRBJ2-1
TGTGCCAGCAGCTTGATGGGGGATGAGCAGTTCTTC
CASSLMGDEQFF
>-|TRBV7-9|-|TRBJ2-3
TGTGCCAGCAGCTTCCGACAGGCCCTTAGCACAGATACGCAGTATTTT
CASSFRQALSTDTQYF
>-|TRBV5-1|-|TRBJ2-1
TGCGCCAGCAGCTTGATCGTGGGGGGGCCCAATGAGCAGTTCTTC
CASSLIVGGPNEQFF
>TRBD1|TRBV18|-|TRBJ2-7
TGTGCCAGCTCACCTCGGGGACAGGTCTACGAGCAGTACTTC
CASSPRGQVYEQYF
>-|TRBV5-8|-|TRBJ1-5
TGTGCCAGCAGCCACCCCGACAGGACCCTCCGTCAGCCCCAGCATTTT
CASSHPDRTLRQPQHF
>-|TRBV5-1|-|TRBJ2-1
TGCGCCAGCAAAAAGACAGGGACGGAGGGCATGCAGTTCTTC
CASKKTGTEGMQFF
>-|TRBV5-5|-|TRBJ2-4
TGTGCCAGCAGCTCCCGGGCCTTGGAGTACATTCAGTACTTC
CASSSRALEYIQYF
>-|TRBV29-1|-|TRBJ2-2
TGCAGCGTTGTTTCCAGGGGTACGGACACCGGGGAGCTGTTTTTT
CSVVSRGTDTGELFF
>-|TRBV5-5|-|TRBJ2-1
TGTGCCAGCAGCTTGAGGGAACAGGCCAATGAGCAGTTCTTC
CASSLREQANEQFF
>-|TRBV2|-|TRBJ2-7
TGTGCCAGCTCTAAGGGGAGAGAGTACGAGCAGTACTTC
CASSKGREYEQYF
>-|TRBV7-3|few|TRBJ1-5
TGTGCCAGCAGCTTAATAAGAGGCAACAATCAGCCCCAGCATTTT
CASSLIRGNNQPQHF
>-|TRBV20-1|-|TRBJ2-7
TGCAGTGTCCTTCAGGACGCCGAGCAGTACTTC
CSVLQDAEQYF
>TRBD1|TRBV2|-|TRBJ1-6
TGTGCTACAGGGGAAAATTCACCCCTCCACTTT
CATGENSPLHF